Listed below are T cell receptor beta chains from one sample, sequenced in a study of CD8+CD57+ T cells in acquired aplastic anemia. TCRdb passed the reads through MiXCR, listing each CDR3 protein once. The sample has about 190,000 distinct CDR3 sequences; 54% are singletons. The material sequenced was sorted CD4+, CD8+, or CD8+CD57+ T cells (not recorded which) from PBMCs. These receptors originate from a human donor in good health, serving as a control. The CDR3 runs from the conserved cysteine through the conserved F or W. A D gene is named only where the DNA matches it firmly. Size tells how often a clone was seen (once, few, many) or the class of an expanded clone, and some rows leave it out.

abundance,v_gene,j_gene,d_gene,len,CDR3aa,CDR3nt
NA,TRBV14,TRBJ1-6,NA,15,CASSQELGPNSPLHF,TGTGCCAGCAGCCAAGAATTAGGGCCCAATTCACCCCTCCACTTT
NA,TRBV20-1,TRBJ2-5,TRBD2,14,CSARGASGQETQYF,TGCAGTGCTAGAGGGGCTAGCGGGCAAGAGACCCAGTACTTC
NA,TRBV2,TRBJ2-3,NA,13,CASTSRGGDTQYF,TGTGCCAGCACAAGCAGGGGAGGGGATACGCAGTATTTT
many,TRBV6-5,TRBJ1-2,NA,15,CASSYSKQGNYGYTF,TGTGCCAGCAGTTACTCGAAACAGGGTAACTATGGCTACACCTTC
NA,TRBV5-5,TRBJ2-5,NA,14,CASGRGGYQETQYF,TGTGCCAGTGGACGAGGGGGGTACCAAGAGACCCAGTACTTC
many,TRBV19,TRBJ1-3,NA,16,CASSIGDPGEGNTIYF,TGTGCCAGTAGTATTGGGGACCCTGGAGAAGGAAACACCATATATTTT
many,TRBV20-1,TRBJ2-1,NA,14,CSARGVPSYNEQFF,TGCAGTGCTAGAGGAGTCCCATCCTACAATGAGCAGTTCTTC
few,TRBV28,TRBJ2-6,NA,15,CASSSQGSGANVLTF,TGTGCCAGCAGTTCCCAGGGATCTGGGGCCAACGTCCTGACTTTC
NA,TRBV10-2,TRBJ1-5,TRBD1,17,CASNAGTGVGSNQPQHF,TGCGCCAGCAACGCCGGGACAGGGGTGGGGAGCAATCAGCCCCAGCATTTT
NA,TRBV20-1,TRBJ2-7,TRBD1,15,CSAPNEDRGNYEQYF,TGCAGTGCTCCCAATGAGGACAGGGGCAATTACGAGCAGTACTTC
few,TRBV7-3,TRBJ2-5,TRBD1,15,CASSPSGTGEETQYF,TGTGCCAGCAGCCCATCCGGGACAGGGGAGGAGACCCAGTACTTC
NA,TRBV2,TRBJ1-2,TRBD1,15,CASSVRQGDFYGYTF,TGTGCCAGCAGTGTGAGACAGGGGGACTTCTATGGCTACACCTTC